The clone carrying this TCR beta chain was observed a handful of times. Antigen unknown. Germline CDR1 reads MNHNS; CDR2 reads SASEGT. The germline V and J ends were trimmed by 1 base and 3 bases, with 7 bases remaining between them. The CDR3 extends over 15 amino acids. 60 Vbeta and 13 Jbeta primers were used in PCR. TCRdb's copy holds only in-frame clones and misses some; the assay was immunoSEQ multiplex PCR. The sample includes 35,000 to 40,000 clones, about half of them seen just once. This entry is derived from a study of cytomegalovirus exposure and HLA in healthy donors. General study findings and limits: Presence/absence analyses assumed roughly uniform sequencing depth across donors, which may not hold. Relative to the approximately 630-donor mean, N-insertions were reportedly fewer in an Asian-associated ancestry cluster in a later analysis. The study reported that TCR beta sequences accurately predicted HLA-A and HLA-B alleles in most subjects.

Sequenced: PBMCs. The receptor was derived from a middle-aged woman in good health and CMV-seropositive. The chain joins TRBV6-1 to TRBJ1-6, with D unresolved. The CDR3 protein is CASSEGHGYNSPLHF. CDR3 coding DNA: TGTGCCAGCAGTGAAGGTCACGGCTATAATTCACCCCTCCACTTT.